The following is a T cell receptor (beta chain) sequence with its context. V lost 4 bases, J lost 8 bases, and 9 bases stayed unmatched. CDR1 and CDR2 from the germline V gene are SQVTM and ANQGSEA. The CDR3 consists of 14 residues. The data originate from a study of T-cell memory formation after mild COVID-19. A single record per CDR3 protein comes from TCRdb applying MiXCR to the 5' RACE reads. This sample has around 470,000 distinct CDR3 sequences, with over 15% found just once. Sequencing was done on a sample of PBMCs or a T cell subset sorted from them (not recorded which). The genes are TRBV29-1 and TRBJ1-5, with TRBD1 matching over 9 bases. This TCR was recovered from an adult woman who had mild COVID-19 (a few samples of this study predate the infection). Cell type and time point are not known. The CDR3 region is CSVGTGQGSKPQHF. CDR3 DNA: TGCAGCGTTGGAACGGGACAGGGATCTAAGCCCCAGCATTTT.